Presented here are 9 T cell receptor beta chains from one specimen sequenced in a study of T cell changes during pregnancy in multiple sclerosis. Repertoires were generated with immunoSEQ multiplex PCR, while TCRdb's copy carries only in-frame clones and drops some. The sample holds 85,000 to 120,000 clones, roughly 92% seen once. The sample was peripheral blood, taken after pregnancy. The receptors come from a female donor with multiple sclerosis, enrolled in a pregnancy study.

CDR3 DNA: TGTGCCAGCAGTTTATTAGGGACAGTAGCTTTCTTT. Translated, it gives CASSLLGTVAFF. V is TRBV28 and J is TRBJ1-1; 7 bases fit TRBD1. This CDR3 is 12 amino acids long. Germline CDR1 is MDHEN and CDR2 is SYDVKM. Unmatched junction bases numbered 3, after V lost 1 base and J lost 10 bases.

This chain links TRBV2 with TRBJ2-1, with D perhaps TRBD1 (5 bases). Germline-derived CDR1 and CDR2 are SNHLY and FYNNEI. Trimming pared 11 bases from V and 8 bases from J, leaving 13 bases between. The CDR3 is 11 residues long. The CDR3 protein is CASRESYEQFF. CDR3 DNA sequence: TGTGCCTCCAGGGAAAGTTATGAGCAGTTCTTC.

The chain is built from TRBV7-3 and TRBJ2-3, with 9 bases aligning to TRBD1. The junction had 5 bases not matched to a gene; V was cut back by 5 bases and J by 2 bases. The CDR3 has 15 amino acids. The germline V gene has CDR1 SGHTA and CDR2 FQGTGA. The CDR3 coding sequence is TGTGCCAGCAGCCACGGGACAGGGATCACAGATACGCAGTATTTT. This codes for CASSHGTGITDTQYF.

The genes are TRBV6-1 and TRBJ2-5; 11 nucleotides line up with TRBD2. CDR3 length: 15 residues. With V trimmed by 5 bases and J by 2 bases, 4 bases remained unmatched. CDR1 and CDR2 (germline): MNHNS, SASEGT. This CDR3 reads CASSLAGGGQETQYF. DNA of the CDR3: TGTGCCAGCAGTCTAGCGGGGGGCGGACAAGAGACCCAGTACTTC.

This chain uses TRBV6-5 with TRBJ2-1; no clear D. This CDR3 has 12 residues. V was trimmed by 7 bases and J by 9 bases, leaving 13 bases between them. Germline CDR1 MNHEY, CDR2 SVGAGI. The CDR3, as DNA: TGTGCCAGCAATTCCCCTGGCGGTGAGCAGTTCTTC. Translated, it gives CASNSPGGEQFF.

J is TRBJ2-7 and V is TRBV28; 9 nucleotides match TRBD1. V lost 5 bases and J lost 5; bases outside the gene matches: 7. The germline V gene encodes CDR1 MDHEN and CDR2 SYDVKM. The CDR3 extends over 14 amino acids. In DNA, the CDR3 is TGTGCCAGCAGTCTGAGTACAGGGGGCCACGAGCAGTACTTC. Protein: CASSLSTGGHEQYF.

The chain recombines TRBV7-2 with TRBJ2-5; TRBD1 aligns across 8 bases. Unmatched junction bases numbered 3, after V lost 5 bases and J lost 1 base. Germline V gene sequence: CDR1 SGHTA, CDR2 FQGNSA. CDR3 length: 14 amino acids. The DNA for the CDR3 is TGTGCCAGCAGCCTGGACAGGGTCCAAGAGACCCAGTACTTC. Amino acids: CASSLDRVQETQYF.

This chain links TRBV5-1 with TRBJ1-1; D perhaps matches TRBD1 (6 bases). From germline, CDR1 is SGHRS and CDR2 YFSETQ. There are 14 residues in the CDR3. V dropped 4 bases and J dropped 0 bases, with 10 bases sitting between them. The CDR3 here is CASSMDSMNTEAFF. CDR3 nucleotides: TGCGCCAGCAGCATGGACAGCATGAACACTGAAGCTTTCTTT.

This chain links TRBV6-1 with TRBJ1-1, with D possibly being TRBD1 (6 bases). Trimming shortened V by 1 base and J by 8 bases, and 8 bases separated the two germline ends. Looked up from germline, CDR1 is MNHNS and CDR2 is SASEGT. This CDR3 comprises 12 residues. Here the CDR3 reads CASSEVGGEAFF. In DNA form, the CDR3 reads TGTGCCAGCAGTGAAGTTGGGGGCGAAGCTTTCTTT.